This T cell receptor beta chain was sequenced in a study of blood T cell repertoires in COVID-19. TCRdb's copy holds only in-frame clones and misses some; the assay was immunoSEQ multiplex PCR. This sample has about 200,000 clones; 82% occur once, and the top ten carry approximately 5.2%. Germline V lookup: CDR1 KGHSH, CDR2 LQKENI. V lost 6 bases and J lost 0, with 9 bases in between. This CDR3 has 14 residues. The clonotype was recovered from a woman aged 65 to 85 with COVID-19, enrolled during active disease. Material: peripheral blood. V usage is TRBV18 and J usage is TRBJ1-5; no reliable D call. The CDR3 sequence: CASSRSYSNQPQHF. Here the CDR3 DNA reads TGTGCCAGCTCCCGAAGCTATAGCAATCAGCCCCAGCATTTT.